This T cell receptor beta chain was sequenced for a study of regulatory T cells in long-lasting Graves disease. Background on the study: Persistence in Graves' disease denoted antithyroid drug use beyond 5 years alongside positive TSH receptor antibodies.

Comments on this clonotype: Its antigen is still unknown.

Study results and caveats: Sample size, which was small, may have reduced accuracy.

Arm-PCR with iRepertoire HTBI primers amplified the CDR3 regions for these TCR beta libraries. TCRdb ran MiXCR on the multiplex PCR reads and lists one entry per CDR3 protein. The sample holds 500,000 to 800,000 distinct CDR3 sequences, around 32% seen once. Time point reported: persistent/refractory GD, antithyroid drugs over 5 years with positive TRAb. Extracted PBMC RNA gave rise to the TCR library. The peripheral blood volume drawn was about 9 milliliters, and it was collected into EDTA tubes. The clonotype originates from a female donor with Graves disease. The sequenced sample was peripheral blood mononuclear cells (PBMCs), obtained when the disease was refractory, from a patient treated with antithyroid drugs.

The DNA for the CDR3 is TGTGCCAGCAGCTTGACAGGGGCGCGACGGGACGGGGAGCTGTTTTTT. Its protein product is CASSLTGARRDGELFF. The chain couples TRBV7-9 to TRBJ2-2; 8 nucleotides line up with TRBD1. The CDR3 consists of 16 residues. Germline CDR1 reads SEHNR; CDR2 reads FQNEAQ (reference sequence). V shed 3 bases and J 7 bases; nucleotides not matched to a gene: 10.